The clone carrying this T cell receptor (beta chain) came up a few times. The V end was cut by 3 bases, the J end by 7 bases, with 12 bases between. The length of the CDR3 is 13 residues. Germline CDR1 and CDR2: SEHNR and FQNEAQ (reference sequence). The data are from a study of blood T cells in healthy people across ages. PCR was performed a second time for about 7 to 12 cycles using a sample-barcoded 5' primer and a J-beta primer mix. TCRdb used MiXCR to reprocess the 5' RACE reads, holding one entry per CDR3 protein. The table has a few hundred thousand distinct CDR3 sequences, about 29% seen once; the top ten hold 3.6%. These data were also reused for a study on T cells of mothers and their children. That study adds: Detection of persistent microchimeric T cell clones did not occur.

The sequenced sample was blood. This rearrangement joins TRBV7-9 to TRBJ1-1; possibly TRBD1 for D (5 bases). The receptor's source is a boy younger than 10 in good health. The CDR3 DNA follows: TGTGCCAGCAGCTTCCAGGGAGGCGGTGAAGCTTTCTTT. Protein product: CASSFQGGGEAFF.